The present entry profiles one T cell receptor (beta chain) with its context. No antigen is known for it. Unrecorded immune exposures were likely, despite nominal health at sampling. Trimming removed 10 bases at V and 0 bases at J, with 16 bases between. Germline CDR1 and CDR2: SGHAT and FQNNGV. This CDR3 region has 14 residues. The data derive from a study of cytomegalovirus exposure and HLA in healthy donors. Study-wide findings and caveats: When presence/absence was analysed, sequencing depth was taken to be roughly uniform across donors.

PCR involved 60 Vbeta and 13 Jbeta primers. Using immunoSEQ multiplex PCR, the repertoire was profiled, and TCRdb retains in-frame clones only, with some absent. The sample records over 70,000 clones, around 81% being singletons. This clonotype was obtained from a man younger than 30 in good health and CMV-seronegative. The sequencing sample was made of PBMCs. This rearrangement joins TRBV11-2 to TRBJ2-7, with a weak D call TRBD1 (6 bases). This chain's CDR3 is CATPGQGSSYEQYF. The CDR3 region has the DNA TGTGCCACCCCGGGGCAGGGGAGCTCCTACGAGCAGTACTTC.